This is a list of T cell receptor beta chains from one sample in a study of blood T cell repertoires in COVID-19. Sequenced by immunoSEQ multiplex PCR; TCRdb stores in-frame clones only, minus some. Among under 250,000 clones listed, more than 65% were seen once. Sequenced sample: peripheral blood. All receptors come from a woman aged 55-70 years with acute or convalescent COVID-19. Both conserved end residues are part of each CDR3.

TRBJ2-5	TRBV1	CTNFGTSEETQYF
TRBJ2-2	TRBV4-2	CASGGTSGDGPGELFF
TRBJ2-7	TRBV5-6	CASREAGGAVNEQYF
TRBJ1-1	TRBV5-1	CASSSGAGVTEAFF
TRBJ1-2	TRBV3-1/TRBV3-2	CASSQAGYGYTF
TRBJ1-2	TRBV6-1	CASSERRQPNYGYTF
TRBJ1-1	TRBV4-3	CASSLDTGNTEAFF
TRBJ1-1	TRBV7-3	CASSLLGQGLAEAFF
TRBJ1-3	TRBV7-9	CASSWEGSLSGNTIYF
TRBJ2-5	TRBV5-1	CASSLNPGEVGTQYF